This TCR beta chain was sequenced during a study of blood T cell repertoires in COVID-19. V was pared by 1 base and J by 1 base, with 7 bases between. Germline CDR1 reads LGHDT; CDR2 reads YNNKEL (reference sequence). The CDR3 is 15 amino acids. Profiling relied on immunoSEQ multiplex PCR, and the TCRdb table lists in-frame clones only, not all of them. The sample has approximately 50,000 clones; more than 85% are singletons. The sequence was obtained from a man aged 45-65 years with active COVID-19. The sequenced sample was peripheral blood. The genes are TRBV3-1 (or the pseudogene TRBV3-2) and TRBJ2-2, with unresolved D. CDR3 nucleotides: TGTGCCAGCAGCCAAGGGAGTCAGAACACCGGGGAGCTGTTTTTT. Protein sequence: CASSQGSQNTGELFF.